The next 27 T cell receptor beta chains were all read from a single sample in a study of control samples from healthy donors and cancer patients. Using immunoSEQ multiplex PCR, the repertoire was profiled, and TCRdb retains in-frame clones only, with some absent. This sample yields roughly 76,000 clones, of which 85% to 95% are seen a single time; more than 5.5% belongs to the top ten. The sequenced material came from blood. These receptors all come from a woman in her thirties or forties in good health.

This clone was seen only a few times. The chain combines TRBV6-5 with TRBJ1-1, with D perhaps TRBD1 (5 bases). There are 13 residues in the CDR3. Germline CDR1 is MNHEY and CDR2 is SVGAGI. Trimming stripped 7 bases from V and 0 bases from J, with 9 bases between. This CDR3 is CASTGQLNTEAFF. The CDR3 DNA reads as TGTGCCAGCACCGGACAACTGAACACTGAAGCTTTCTTT.

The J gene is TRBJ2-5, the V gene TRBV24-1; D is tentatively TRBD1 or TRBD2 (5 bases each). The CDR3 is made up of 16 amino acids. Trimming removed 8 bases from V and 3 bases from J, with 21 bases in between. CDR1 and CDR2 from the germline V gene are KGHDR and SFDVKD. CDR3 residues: CATIRRGAIVKETQYF. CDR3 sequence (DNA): TGTGCCACCATTCGAAGGGGAGCGATTGTTAAAGAGACCCAGTACTTC.

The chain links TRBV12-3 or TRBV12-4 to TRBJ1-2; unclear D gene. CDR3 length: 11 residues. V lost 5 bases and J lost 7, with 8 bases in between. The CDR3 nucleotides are TGTGCCAGCAGTATTGTGGGTGGCTACACCTTC. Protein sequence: CASSIVGGYTF.

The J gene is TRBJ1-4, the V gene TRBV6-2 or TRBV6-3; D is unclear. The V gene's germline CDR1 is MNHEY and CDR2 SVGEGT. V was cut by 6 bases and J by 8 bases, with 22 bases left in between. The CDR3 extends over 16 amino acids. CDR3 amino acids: CASSPTAWSGFEKLFF. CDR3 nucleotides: TGTGCCAGCAGCCCTACCGCTTGGTCGGGCTTCGAAAAACTGTTTTTT.

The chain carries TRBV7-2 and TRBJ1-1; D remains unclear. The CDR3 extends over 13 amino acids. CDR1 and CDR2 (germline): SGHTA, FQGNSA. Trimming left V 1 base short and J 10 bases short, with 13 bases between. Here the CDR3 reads CASSLEREIAAFF. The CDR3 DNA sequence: TGTGCCAGCAGCTTAGAGAGGGAGATTGCAGCTTTCTTT.

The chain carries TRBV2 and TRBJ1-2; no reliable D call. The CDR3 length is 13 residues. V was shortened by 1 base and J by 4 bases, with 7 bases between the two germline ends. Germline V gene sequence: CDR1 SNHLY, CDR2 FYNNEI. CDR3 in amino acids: CASSEGEGYGYTF. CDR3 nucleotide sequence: TGTGCCAGCAGTGAAGGGGAAGGCTATGGCTACACCTTC.

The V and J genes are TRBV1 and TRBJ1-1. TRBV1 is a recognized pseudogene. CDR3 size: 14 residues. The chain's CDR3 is CTSSQHWGDQLAFF. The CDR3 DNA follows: TGCACCAGCAGCCAGCATTGGGGTGACCAACTGGCTTTCTTT.

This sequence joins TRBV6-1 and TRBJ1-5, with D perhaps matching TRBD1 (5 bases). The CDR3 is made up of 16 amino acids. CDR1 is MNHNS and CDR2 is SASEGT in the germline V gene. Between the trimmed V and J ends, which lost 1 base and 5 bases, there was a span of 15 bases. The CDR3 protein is CASSEVEGSGDQPQHF. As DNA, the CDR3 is TGTGCCAGCAGTGAAGTGGAGGGGTCTGGGGATCAGCCCCAGCATTTT.

CDR3 nucleotides: TGTGCCAGCAAACGGGGGAATCAGCCCCAGCATTTT. This codes for CASKRGNQPQHF. The chain has TRBV6-5 and TRBJ1-5; tentatively, D is TRBD1 (5 bases). Trimming removed 7 bases from V and 4 bases from J, with 8 bases in between. There are 12 residues in the CDR3. The germline V gene has CDR1 MNHEY and CDR2 SVGAGI.

In DNA, the CDR3 is TGTGCCAGCAAACAAGAGACCCAGTACTTC. Translated: CASKQETQYF. J is TRBJ2-5 and V is TRBV28; D gene uncertain. Germline assignment: CDR1 MDHEN and CDR2 SYDVKM. V was pared by 7 bases and J by 2 bases, with 2 bases between. CDR3 length: 10 residues.

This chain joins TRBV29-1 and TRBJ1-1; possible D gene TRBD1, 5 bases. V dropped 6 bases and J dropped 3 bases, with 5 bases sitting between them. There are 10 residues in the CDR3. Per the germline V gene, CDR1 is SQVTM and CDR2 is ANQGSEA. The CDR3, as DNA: TGCAGCGTCAGGGACACTGAAGCTTTCTTT. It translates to CSVRDTEAFF.

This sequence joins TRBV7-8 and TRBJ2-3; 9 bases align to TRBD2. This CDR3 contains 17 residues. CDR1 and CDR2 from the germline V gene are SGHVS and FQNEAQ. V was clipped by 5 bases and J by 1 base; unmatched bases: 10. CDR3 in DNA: TGTGCCAGCAGCACCGCCGTTGTAGCGGGGGGCACAGATACGCAGTATTTT. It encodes CASSTAVVAGGTDTQYF.

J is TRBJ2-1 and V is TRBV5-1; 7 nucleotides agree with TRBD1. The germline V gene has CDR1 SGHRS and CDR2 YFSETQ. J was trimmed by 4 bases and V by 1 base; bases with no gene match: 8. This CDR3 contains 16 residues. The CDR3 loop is CASSLLSQGDYNEQFF. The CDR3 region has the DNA TGCGCCAGCAGCTTGTTGAGCCAGGGGGATTACAATGAGCAGTTCTTC.

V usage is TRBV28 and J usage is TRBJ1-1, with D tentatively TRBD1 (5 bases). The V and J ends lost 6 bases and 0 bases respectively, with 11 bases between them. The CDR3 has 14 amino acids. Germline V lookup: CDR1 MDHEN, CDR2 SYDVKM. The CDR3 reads CASREGNMNTEAFF. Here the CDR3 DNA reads TGTGCCAGCAGGGAGGGGAACATGAACACTGAAGCTTTCTTT.

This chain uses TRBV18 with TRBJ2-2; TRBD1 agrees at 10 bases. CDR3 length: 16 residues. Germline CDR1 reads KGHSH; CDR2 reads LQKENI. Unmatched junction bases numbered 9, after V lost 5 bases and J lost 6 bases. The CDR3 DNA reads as TGTGCCAGCTCATTGTCCGGGACAGGGGTCTCCGGGGAGCTGTTTTTT. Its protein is CASSLSGTGVSGELFF.

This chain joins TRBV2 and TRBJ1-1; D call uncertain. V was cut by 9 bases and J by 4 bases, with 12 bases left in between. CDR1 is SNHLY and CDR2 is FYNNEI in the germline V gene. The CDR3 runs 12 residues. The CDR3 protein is CARGPSGTEAFF. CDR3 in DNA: TGTGCCAGGGGCCCGAGTGGCACTGAAGCTTTCTTT.

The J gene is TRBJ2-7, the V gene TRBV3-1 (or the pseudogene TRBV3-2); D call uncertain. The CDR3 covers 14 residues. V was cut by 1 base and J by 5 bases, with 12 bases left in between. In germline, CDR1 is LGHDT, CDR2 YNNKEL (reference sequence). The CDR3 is CASSQAPEYHEQYF. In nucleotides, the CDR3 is TGTGCCAGCAGCCAAGCCCCGGAGTACCACGAGCAGTACTTC.

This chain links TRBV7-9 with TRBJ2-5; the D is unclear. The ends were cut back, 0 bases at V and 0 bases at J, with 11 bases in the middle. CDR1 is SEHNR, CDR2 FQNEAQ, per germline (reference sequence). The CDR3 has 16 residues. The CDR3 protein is CASSLAHTGDQETQYF. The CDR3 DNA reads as TGTGCCAGCAGCTTAGCGCATACTGGGGACCAAGAGACCCAGTACTTC.

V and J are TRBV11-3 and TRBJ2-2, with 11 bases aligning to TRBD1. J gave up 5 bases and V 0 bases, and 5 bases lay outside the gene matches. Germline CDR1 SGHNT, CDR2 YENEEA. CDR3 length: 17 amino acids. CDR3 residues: CASSLDYGQGATGELFF. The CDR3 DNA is TGTGCCAGCAGCTTAGATTACGGACAGGGGGCGACCGGGGAGCTGTTTTTT.

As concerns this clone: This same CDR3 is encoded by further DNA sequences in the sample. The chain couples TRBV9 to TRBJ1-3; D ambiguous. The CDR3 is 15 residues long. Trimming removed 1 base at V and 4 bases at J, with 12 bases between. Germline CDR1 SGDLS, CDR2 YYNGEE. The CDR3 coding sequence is TGTGCCAGCAGCGTAATCGGGTTGGACGGAAACACCATATATTTT. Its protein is CASSVIGLDGNTIYF.

The chain's CDR3 is CASSQGTGAYYEQYF. The CDR3 DNA reads as TGTGCCAGCAGCCAAGGAACAGGGGCCTATTACGAGCAGTACTTC. J is TRBJ2-7 and V is TRBV9; 7 bases are shared with TRBD1. The CDR3 contains 15 residues. Germline V gives CDR1 SGDLS, CDR2 YYNGEE. The ends lost 4 bases at V and 4 bases at J; junction bases unmatched: 11.

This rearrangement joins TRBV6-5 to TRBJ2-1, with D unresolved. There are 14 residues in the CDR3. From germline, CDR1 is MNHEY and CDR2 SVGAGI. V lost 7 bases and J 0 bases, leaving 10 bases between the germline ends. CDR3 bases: TGTGCCAGCAATATCGTGGCCTCCTACAATGAGCAGTTCTTC. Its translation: CASNIVASYNEQFF.

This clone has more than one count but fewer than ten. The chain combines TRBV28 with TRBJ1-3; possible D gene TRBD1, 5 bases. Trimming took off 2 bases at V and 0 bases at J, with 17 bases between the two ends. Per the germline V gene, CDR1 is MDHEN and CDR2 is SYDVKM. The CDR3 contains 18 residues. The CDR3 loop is CASSLGPGGGRSGNTIYF. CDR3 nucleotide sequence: TGTGCCAGCAGTTTAGGCCCCGGGGGAGGCCGCTCTGGAAACACCATATATTTT. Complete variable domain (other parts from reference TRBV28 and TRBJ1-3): DVKVTQSSRYLVKRTGEKVFLECVQDMDHENMFWYRQDPGLGLRLIYFSYDVKMKEKGDIPEGYSVSREKKERFSLILESASTNQTSMYLCASSLGPGGGRSGNTIYFGEGSWLTVV.

The CDR3 region is CASLTPGGTDTQYF. The CDR3 nucleotides are TGCGCCAGCTTGACCCCAGGGGGCACAGATACGCAGTATTTT. The chain joins TRBV10-1 to TRBJ2-3, with D perhaps TRBD1 (6 bases). CDR1 and CDR2 from the germline V gene are WNHNN and SYGVQD (reference sequence). The CDR3 extends over 14 amino acids. V lost 8 bases and J lost 1, with 13 bases in between.

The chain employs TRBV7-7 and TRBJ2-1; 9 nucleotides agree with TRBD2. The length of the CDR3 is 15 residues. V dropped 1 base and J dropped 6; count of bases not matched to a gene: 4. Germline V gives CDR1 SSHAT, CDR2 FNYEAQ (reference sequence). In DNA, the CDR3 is TGTGCCAGCAGCTTAGTGTTAGCGGGAGCCAATGAGCAGTTCTTC. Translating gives CASSLVLAGANEQFF.

CDR3 nucleotide sequence: TGTGCCAGCAGCAACAGGGGCATTAGCAATCAGCCCCAGCATTTT. This gives the protein CASSNRGISNQPQHF. The genes are TRBV27 and TRBJ1-5; TRBD1 agrees at 7 bases. With V trimmed by 6 bases and J by 0 bases, 5 bases remained unmatched. The CDR3 totals 15 residues. CDR1 MNHEY and CDR2 SMNVEV come from the germline V gene (reference sequence).

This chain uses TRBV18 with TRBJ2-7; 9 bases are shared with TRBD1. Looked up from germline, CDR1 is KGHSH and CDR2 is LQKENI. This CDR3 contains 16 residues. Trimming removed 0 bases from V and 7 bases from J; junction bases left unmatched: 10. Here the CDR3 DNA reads TGTGCCAGCTCACCACCGGCGGGACAGGGAGGTTATGAGCAGTACTTC. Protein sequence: CASSPPAGQGGYEQYF. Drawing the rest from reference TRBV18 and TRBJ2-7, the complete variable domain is NAGVMQNPRHLVRRRGQEARLRCSPMKGHSHVYWYRQLPEEGLKFMVYLQKENIIDESGMPKERFSAEFPKEGPSILRIQQVVRGDSAAYFCASSPPAGQGGYEQYFGPGTRLTVT.